This TCR beta chain appears in the sequencing data of a study of CD8+ T cells in alopecia areata listed by TCRdb under 2018. Some background on the complete study: Skin from C3H/HeJ donors with spontaneous alopecia (6-12 months old) was grafted onto female C3H/HeJ recipients that were roughly 6-11 weeks old. In both human patients and the C3H/HeJ mouse model, the study applied high-throughput TCRbeta sequencing to look at T cell clonal expansion in alopecia areata. Human TCRbeta sequencing covered scalp tissue and sorted CD4+ and CD8+ peripheral blood T cells from patchy and totalis/universalis alopecia areata patients and healthy controls. Scalp clonality was compared across normal scalp (n=4), patchy alopecia areata scalp (n=8), and alopecia totalis/universalis scalp (n=8). The RNA source kit depended on sample type: the PAXgene miRNA kit for fixed scalp, the miRNeasy kit for PBMCs, and the RNeasy kit for mouse skin. Amplification of TCRbeta CDR3 regions was done by immunoSEQ multiplex PCR using 35 Vbeta forward primers and 13 Jbeta reverse primers. Results the study describes overall, beyond this receptor: Compared with normal scalp, lesional scalp had higher clonality and more expanded CD8+ clones, particularly in alopecia totalis/universalis, a pattern that suggests antigenic drive. Scalp TCR repertoire analysis is complicated because resident alphabeta T cells in normal human skin are also sequenced, whereas mouse skin is dominated by gammadelta T cells. TCR sequences shared between patients were less clear than in mice, possibly partly because of HLA diversity in the patient population.

For CDR1 and CDR2, the germline V gene lists NNHDY and SYVADS. The CDR3 spans 11 residues, from the cysteine through the phenylalanine. Shown are 21 bases from within the CDR3, in frame from base 1. The germline ends are 4 bases apart after V is trimmed by 4 bases and J by 2 bases. Cells from mouse cutaneous lymph nodes were pooled, stained for CD4, CD8alpha, NKG2D, NKG2ACE and other markers, and then sorted on a BD Influx. To prepare the library, the immunoSEQ multiplex PCR assay was applied. RNA was extracted from all samples and reverse transcribed into cDNA, which served as template for TCR sequencing. First-strand cDNA was synthesized using SuperScript III with a 2:1 mix of oligo-dT and random hexamers. A synthetic immune receptor repertoire was used to gauge amplification bias, and whatever bias remained was removed computationally. Sequencing of the libraries was done on Illumina HiSeq with 60 bp reads that cover the CDR3, reading from J toward V. In the source study's methods: Raw reads were preprocessed to remove errors, and CDR3 was defined according to IMGT conventions as the region from the conserved cysteine to phenylalanine. Clonality was calculated as 1 minus Shannon entropy normalized by log2 of the number of productive unique TCRs. CD4 or CD8 identity of scalp clones was inferred by cross-referencing scalp TCRbeta sequences with sorted blood CD4 and CD8 repertoires. Here the immuneACCESS table is served through TCRdb, limited to in-frame sequences with V and J called. Missing clones are a known gap in these copies; in checked studies unresolved V genes cover under half, and the rest lacks a known reason. That table gives V, J and clone size, and the DNA gave D and trimming. For this sample, 9,800 or so clones appear and none is a singleton. The top ten clonotypes cover about 20% of the sample.

This clone was detected many times. Its antigen is currently not known. Throughout, gene names and germline sequences are given for the mouse. The CDR3 end is not reached by the read, which stops 4 residues before it; the germline J gene fills it in. In this chain, TRBV13-3 is recombined with TRBJ2-7, with no reliable assignment of the D segment. The source is a C3H/HeJ mouse with alopecia areata. Mice belonging to this strain carry MHC haplotype H2-k. The sequenced material came from CD8+ T cells sorted from a lymph node. The CDR3 bases that were read are TGTGCCAGCAGTTTAGCCTAT. Protein translation: CASSLAY. From start to end, the CDR3 is CASSLAYEQYF.